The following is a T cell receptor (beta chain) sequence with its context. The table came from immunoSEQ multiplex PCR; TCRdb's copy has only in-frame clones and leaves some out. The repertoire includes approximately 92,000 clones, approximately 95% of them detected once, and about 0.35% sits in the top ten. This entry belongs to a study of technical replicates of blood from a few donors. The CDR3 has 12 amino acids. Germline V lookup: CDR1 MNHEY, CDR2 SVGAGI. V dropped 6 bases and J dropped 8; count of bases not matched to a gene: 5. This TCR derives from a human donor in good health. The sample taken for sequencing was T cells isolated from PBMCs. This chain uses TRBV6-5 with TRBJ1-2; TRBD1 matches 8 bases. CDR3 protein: CASSQTGEGYTF. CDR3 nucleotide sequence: TGTGCCAGCAGCCAGACAGGGGAGGGCTACACCTTC.